This T cell receptor beta chain emerged from a study of cytomegalovirus exposure and HLA in healthy donors. Study as a whole: The approximately 130 validation repertoires and the roughly 670 first-cohort repertoires shared a platform, a later analysis reported. Findings and limits, study-wide: Reportedly, diagnosis of cytomegalovirus status by the classifier showed high specificity and sensitivity.

While the first cohort had 600 to 800 subjects, the donors belonged to the separate validation cohort of more than 95 subjects. The CDR3 has 12 amino acids. CDR1 is WSHSY, CDR2 SAAADI, per germline. Trimming removed 6 bases at V and 2 bases at J, with 8 bases between. Method: immunoSEQ multiplex PCR; TCRdb's copy keeps in-frame clones and lacks some. This sample has 100,000 to 150,000 clones; approximately 91% occur once, and the top ten carry approximately 1.5%. This clone was seen only once. Its matching antigen is unknown. The TCR comes from a man under 40 in good health and CMV-seronegative. The chain is built from TRBV10-2 and TRBJ2-7; TRBD2 is a possible D gene (5 bases). Sequences were obtained from PBMCs. This CDR3 reads CASRSLAYEQYF. The CDR3 nucleotides are TGCGCCAGCAGGTCACTAGCCTACGAGCAGTACTTC.